Listed below are T cell receptor beta chains from one sample, sequenced in a study of cytomegalovirus exposure and HLA in healthy donors. Measured with immunoSEQ multiplex PCR; TCRdb has only the in-frame clones, and not every one. This sample has 60,000 to 100,000 clones, with about 78% found just once. Sequencing used PBMCs. These receptors were taken from a male donor in good health and CMV-seropositive. The CDR3 runs from the conserved cysteine through the conserved F or W. Fields, in order: V gene, clone size, D gene, CDR3 length, J gene, CDR3 DNA, CDR3 protein. A D gene is named only where the DNA matches it firmly. Rows give clone size only sometimes, using once, few, many, or a class for an expanded clone.

V: TRBV7-2
size: .
D: TRBD2
length: 15
J: TRBJ2-3
DNA: TGTGCCAGCAGGATGGGACTAGCGGTCACAGATACGCAGTATTTT
CDR3: CASRMGLAVTDTQYF

V: TRBV10-3
size: .
D: .
length: 14
J: TRBJ2-2
DNA: TGTGCCATCAGTGAGAGCGGAAACACCGGGGAGCTGTTTTTT
CDR3: CAISESGNTGELFF

V: TRBV11-2
size: .
D: .
length: 14
J: TRBJ2-7
DNA: TGTGCCAGCAGAGACCGGCGGCGCTCTTACGAGCAGTACTTC
CDR3: CASRDRRRSYEQYF

V: TRBV5-1
size: once
D: .
length: 15
J: TRBJ1-1
DNA: TGCGCCAGCAGCCCGCTGGGAGGGGGGAACACTGAAGCTTTCTTT
CDR3: CASSPLGGGNTEAFF

V: TRBV5-1
size: .
D: .
length: 16
J: TRBJ2-3
DNA: TGCGCCAGCAGCAGTCCTGTGGGGGCGGCCACAGATACGCAGTATTTT
CDR3: CASSSPVGAATDTQYF

V: TRBV4-1
size: .
D: TRBD1
length: 15
J: TRBJ2-7
DNA: TGCGCCAGCAGCCCTGACGGACAGGGGATATACGAGCAGTACTTC
CDR3: CASSPDGQGIYEQYF

V: TRBV6-1
size: .
D: .
length: 13
J: TRBJ2-7
DNA: TGTGCCAGCAGTGAAGCTGCCGGGTACGAGCAGTACTTC
CDR3: CASSEAAGYEQYF

V: TRBV29-1
size: .
D: .
length: 14
J: TRBJ2-3
DNA: TGCAGCGTTGAGGACCGGGGGAACACAGATACGCAGTATTTT
CDR3: CSVEDRGNTDTQYF

V: TRBV4-2
size: .
D: .
length: 13
J: TRBJ2-5
DNA: TGTGCCAGCAGCCAAGAGTGGAGAGAGACCCAGTACTTC
CDR3: CASSQEWRETQYF

V: TRBV7-8
size: .
D: TRBD1
length: 17
J: TRBJ2-1
DNA: TGTGCCAGCAGCTTAGTCAGGGGGTTAGGGTCCTACAATGAGCAGTTCTTC
CDR3: CASSLVRGLGSYNEQFF

V: TRBV6-5
size: .
D: .
length: 15
J: TRBJ2-1
DNA: TGTGCCAGCAGTTATTCCGGGAGCTCCTACAATGAGCAGTTCTTC
CDR3: CASSYSGSSYNEQFF

V: TRBV7-2
size: .
D: .
length: 12
J: TRBJ2-7
DNA: TGTGCCAGCAGCCCGACAGTCTACGAGCAGTACTTC
CDR3: CASSPTVYEQYF

V: TRBV7-2
size: .
D: .
length: 13
J: TRBJ1-1
DNA: TGTGCCAGCAGCCCGGGGATGAACACTGAAGCTTTCTTT
CDR3: CASSPGMNTEAFF

V: TRBV29-1
size: .
D: .
length: 10
J: TRBJ1-2
DNA: TGCAGCACGGACAGCTATGGCTACACCTTC
CDR3: CSTDSYGYTF

V: TRBV28
size: .
D: TRBD1
length: 15
J: TRBJ1-5
DNA: TGTGCCAGCACCCTGGGACAGTATAGCAATCAGCCCCAGCATTTT
CDR3: CASTLGQYSNQPQHF